The clone carrying this T cell receptor (beta chain) occurred a few times. The antigen remains unidentified. Noted treatment: oral pan-JAK inhibitor, 5-10 mg twice daily. RNA was extracted and reverse transcribed into cDNA as the sequencing template. Libraries were prepared by immunoSEQ multiplex PCR; TCRdb keeps only in-frame clonotypes and omits some of them. This sample yields roughly 99,000 clones, of which over 80% are seen a single time; 24% belongs to the top ten. This specimen comes from a study of CD8+ T cells in alopecia areata. General study points: Persistence during tofacitinib was seen for many expanded lesional clones in scalp and blood.

From germline, CDR1 is SEHNR and CDR2 FQNEAQ (reference sequence). The CDR3 has 13 amino acids. V was pared by 5 bases and J by 10 bases, with 7 bases of the junction left unmatched. This TCR derives from a human donor with alopecia areata. This specimen consisted of CD8+ T cells sorted from blood, obtained at week 24, from a patient treated with tofacitinib. The chain couples TRBV7-9 to TRBJ2-1, with 8 nucleotides matching TRBD2. The CDR3 DNA follows: TGTGCCAGCAGCGACGGGGGGGCGAGCGAGCAGTTCTTC. It specifies CASSDGGASEQFF.